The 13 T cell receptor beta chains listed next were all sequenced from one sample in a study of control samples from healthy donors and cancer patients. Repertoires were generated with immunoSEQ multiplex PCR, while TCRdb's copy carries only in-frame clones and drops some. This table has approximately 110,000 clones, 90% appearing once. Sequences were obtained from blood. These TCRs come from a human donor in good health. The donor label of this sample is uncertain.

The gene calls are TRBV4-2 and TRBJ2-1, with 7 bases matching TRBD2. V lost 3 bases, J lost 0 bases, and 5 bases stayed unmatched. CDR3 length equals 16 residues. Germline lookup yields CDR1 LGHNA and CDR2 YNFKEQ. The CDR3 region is CASSQASGNSYNEQFF. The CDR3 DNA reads TGTGCCAGCAGCCAGGCCAGCGGGAACTCCTACAATGAGCAGTTCTTC.

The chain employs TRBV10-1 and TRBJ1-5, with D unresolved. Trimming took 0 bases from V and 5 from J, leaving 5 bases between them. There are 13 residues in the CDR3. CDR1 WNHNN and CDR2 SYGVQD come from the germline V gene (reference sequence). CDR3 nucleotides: TGCGCCAGCAGTGAGTCTATAGATCAGCCCCAGCATTTT. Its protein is CASSESIDQPQHF.

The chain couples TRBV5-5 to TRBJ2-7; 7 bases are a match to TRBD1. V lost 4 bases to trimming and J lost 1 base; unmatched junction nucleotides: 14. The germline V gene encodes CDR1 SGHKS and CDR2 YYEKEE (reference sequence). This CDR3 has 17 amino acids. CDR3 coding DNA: TGTGCCAGCAGCCCCGTTGGAGAACTCAGGGGGTCCTACGAGCAGTACTTC. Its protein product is CASSPVGELRGSYEQYF.

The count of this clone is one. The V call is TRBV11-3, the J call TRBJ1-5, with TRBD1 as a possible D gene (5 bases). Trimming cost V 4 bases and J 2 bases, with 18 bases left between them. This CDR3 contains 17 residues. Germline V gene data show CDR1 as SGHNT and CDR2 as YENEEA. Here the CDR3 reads CASSSGTQLRGNQPQHF. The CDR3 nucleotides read TGTGCCAGCAGCTCCGGGACTCAACTACGGGGCAATCAGCCCCAGCATTTT. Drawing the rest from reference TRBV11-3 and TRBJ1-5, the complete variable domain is EAGVVQSPRYKIIEKKQPVAFWCNPISGHNTLYWYLQNLGQGPELLIRYENEEAVDDSQLPKDRFSAERLKGVDSTLKIQPAELGDSAVYLCASSSGTQLRGNQPQHFGDGTRLSIL.

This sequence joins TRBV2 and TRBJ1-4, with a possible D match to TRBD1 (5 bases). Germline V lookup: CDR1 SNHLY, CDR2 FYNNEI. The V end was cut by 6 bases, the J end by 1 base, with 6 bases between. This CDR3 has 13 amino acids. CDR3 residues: CASRDITNEKLFF. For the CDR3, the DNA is TGTGCCAGCAGGGACATAACTAATGAAAAACTGTTTTTT.

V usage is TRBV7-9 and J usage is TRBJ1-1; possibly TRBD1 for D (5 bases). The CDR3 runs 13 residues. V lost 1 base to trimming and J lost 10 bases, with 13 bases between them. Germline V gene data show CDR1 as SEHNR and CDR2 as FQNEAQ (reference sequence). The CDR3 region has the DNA TGTGCCAGCAGCTTAGATAGTGGGGGTGGAGCTTTCTTT. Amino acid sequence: CASSLDSGGGAFF.

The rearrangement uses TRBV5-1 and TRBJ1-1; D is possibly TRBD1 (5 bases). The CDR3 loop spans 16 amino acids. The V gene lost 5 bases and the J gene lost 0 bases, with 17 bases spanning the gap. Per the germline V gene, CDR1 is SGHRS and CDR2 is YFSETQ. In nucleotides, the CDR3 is TGCGCCAGCAGGCCACGGACACCGGAGATGAACACTGAAGCTTTCTTT. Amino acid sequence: CASRPRTPEMNTEAFF.

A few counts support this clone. The CDR3: CASGLTGVSHGYTF. DNA of the CDR3: TGTGCTAGTGGCTTAACAGGGGTGAGCCATGGCTACACCTTC. The V and J genes are TRBV12-5 and TRBJ1-2; TRBD1 agrees at 7 bases. After removal of 6 bases from V and 6 bases from J, the junction contained 10 bases not matched to a gene. The CDR3 covers 14 residues. Per germline, CDR1 LGHNT and CDR2 FRNRAP.

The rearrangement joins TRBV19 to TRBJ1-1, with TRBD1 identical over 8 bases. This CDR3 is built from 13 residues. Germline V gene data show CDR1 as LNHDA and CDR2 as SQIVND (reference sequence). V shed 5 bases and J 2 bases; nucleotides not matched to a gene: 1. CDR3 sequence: CASSGQGNTEAFF. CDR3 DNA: TGTGCCAGTAGTGGACAGGGAAACACTGAAGCTTTCTTT. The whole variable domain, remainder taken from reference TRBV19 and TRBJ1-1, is DGGITQSPKYLFRKEGQNVTLSCEQNLNHDAMYWYRQDPGQGLRLIYYSQIVNDFQKGDIAEGYSVSREKKESFPLTVTSAQKNPTAFYLCASSGQGNTEAFFGQGTRLTVV.

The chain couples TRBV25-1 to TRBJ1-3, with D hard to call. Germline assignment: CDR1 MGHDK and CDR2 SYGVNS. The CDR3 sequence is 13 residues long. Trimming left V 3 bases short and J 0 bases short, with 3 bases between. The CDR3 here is CASSDPSGNTIYF. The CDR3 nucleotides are TGTGCCAGCAGTGATCCCTCTGGAAACACCATATATTTT. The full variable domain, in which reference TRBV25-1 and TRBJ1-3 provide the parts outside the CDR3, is EADIYQTPRYLVIGTGKKITLECSQTMGHDKMYWYQQDPGMELHLIHYSYGVNSTEKGDLSSESTVSRIRTEHFPLTLESARPSHTSQYLCASSDPSGNTIYFGEGSWLTVV.

The CDR3, as DNA: TGTGCCAGCAGTTACCCCTCGGGAGGACGGTCCTACGAGCAGTACTTC. The encoded protein is CASSYPSGGRSYEQYF. This chain connects TRBV6-6 to TRBJ2-7; 7 nucleotides align to TRBD2. The germline CDR1 and CDR2 sequences are MNHNY and SVGAGI (reference sequence). CDR3 length: 16 amino acids. Trimming cost V 2 bases and J 1 base; bases outside gene matches: 8.

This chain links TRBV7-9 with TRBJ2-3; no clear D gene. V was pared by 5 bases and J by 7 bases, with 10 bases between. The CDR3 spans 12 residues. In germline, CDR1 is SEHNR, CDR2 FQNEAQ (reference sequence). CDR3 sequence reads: CASSLSPNTQYF. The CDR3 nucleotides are TGTGCCAGCAGCCTGTCACCAAATACGCAGTATTTT. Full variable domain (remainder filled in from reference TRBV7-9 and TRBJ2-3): DTGVSQNPRHKITKRGQNVTFRCDPISEHNRLYWYRQTLGQGPEFLTYFQNEAQLEKSRLLSDRFSAERPKGSFSTLEIQRTEQGDSAMYLCASSLSPNTQYFGPGTRLTVL.

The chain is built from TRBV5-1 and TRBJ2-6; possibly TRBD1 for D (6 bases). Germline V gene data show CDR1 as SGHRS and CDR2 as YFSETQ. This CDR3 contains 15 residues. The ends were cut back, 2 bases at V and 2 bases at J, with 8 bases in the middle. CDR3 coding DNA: TGCGCCAGCAGCTTAGGGGGTGCTGGGGCCAACGTCCTGACTTTC. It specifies CASSLGGAGANVLTF.